What follows describes a single T cell receptor (beta chain). Its antigen is unknown. Base qualities are not recorded, but no much larger clone differs from it by a single base. Receptor libraries were prepared by PCR. Sequencer: Illumina HiSeq 2500. Molecular barcoding was employed in the preparation of TCR libraries, with unique molecular identifiers being used to normalize TCRbeta repertoire quantification. TCRdb took the public reads, trimmed them with fastp at Q25, ran MiXCR for clone calling and kept in-frame beta chains. Entries are consolidated by CDR3 protein sequence, retaining the most common genes and DNA. Within this sample are about 480,000 distinct CDR3 sequences, with 9.5% to 15% of them counted one time only. The ten largest make up around 5.8% of the sample. The data belong to a study of T-cell reconstitution after alpha-beta-depleted transplantation in children listed by TCRdb under 2016. Regarding the research as a whole: Using TCR repertoire profiling, the study quantitatively followed how T-cell immune reconstitution unfolded in children after TCRalphabeta/CD19-depleted allogeneic hematopoietic cell transplantation.

The CDR3 runs 14 amino acids, cysteine and phenylalanine included. The only DNA kept is the CDR3, 42 bases in frame from the first base. As encoded in the germline V gene, CDR1 is KGHSH while CDR2 is LQKENI. The junction shows trimming of 1 base on V and 3 bases on J, plus 9 bases between the germline ends. This TCR was sampled from a human donor who donated a stem cell graft to a child with combined immunodeficiency. The V gene is TRBV18 and the J gene is TRBJ2-5; TRBD1 is a weak D gene call, 6 bases matching. Sample: PBMCs from the stem cell graft donor, taken from the stem cell graft. The CDR3 region: CASSPRGGEETQYF. The sequenced DNA is TGTGCCAGCTCACCACGAGGGGGAGAAGAGACCCAGTACTTC. Joined to the reference TRBV18 and TRBJ2-5 proteins, this CDR3 gives the full variable domain: NAGVMQNPRHLVRRRGQEARLRCSPMKGHSHVYWYRQLPEEGLKFMVYLQKENIIDESGMPKERFSAEFPKEGPSILRIQQVVRGDSAAYFCASSPRGGEETQYFGPGTRLLVL.